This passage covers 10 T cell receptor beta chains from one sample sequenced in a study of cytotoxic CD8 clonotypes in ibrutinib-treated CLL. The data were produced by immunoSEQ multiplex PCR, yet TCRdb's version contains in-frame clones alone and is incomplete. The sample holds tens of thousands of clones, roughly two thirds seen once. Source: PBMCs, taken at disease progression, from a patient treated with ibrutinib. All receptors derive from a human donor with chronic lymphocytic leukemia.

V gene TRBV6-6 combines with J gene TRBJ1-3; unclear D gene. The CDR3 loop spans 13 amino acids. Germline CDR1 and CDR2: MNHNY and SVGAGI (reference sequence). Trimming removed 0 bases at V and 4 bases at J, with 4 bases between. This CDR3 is CASSYSFGNTIYF. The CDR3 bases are TGTGCCAGCAGTTACTCCTTCGGAAACACCATATATTTT.

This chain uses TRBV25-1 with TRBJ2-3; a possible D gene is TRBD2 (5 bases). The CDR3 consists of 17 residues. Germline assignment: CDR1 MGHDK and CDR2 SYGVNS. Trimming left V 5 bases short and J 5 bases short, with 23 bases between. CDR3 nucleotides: TGTGCCAGCAGTTTTAGAGGTGGCGGGCGGAAGGGAGATACGCAGTATTTT. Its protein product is CASSFRGGGRKGDTQYF.

CDR3 amino acids: CASSAGGQGHGYTF. The CDR3 DNA sequence: TGTGCCAGCAGCGCCGGCGGACAGGGTCATGGCTACACCTTC. The rearrangement links TRBV9 to TRBJ1-2, with 8 bases that match TRBD1. The V gene's germline CDR1 is SGDLS and CDR2 YYNGEE. The V segment lost 3 bases and the J segment 6 bases; nucleotides outside the gene matches: 7. CDR3 size: 14 residues.

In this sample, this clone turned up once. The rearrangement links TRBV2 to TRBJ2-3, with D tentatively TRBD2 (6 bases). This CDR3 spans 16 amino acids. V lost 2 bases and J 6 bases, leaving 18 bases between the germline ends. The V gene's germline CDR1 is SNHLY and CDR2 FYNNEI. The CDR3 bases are TGTGCCAGCAGTGAATGGATGGAGTTGGAGGGGGATACGCAGTATTTT. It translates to CASSEWMELEGDTQYF.

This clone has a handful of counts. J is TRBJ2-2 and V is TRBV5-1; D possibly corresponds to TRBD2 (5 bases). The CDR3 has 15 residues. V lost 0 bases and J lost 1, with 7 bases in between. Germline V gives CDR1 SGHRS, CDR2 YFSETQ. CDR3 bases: TGCGCCAGCAGCTTGGGGCGGGTGAACACCGGGGAGCTGTTTTTT. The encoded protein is CASSLGRVNTGELFF.

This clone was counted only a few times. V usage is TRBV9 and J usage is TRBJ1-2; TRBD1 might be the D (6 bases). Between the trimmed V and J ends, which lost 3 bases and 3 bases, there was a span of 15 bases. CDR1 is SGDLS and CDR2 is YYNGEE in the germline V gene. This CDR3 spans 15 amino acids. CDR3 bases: TGTGCCAGCAGCGCCACAGGGTTAGAGGACTATGGCTACACCTTC. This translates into CASSATGLEDYGYTF.

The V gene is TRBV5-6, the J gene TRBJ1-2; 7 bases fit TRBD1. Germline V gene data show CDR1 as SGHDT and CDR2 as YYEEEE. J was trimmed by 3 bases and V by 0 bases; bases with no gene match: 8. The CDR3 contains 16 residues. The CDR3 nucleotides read TGTGCCAGCAGCTTGGGGTCAGGGGGTCGCTACTATGGCTACACCTTC. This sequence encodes CASSLGSGGRYYGYTF.

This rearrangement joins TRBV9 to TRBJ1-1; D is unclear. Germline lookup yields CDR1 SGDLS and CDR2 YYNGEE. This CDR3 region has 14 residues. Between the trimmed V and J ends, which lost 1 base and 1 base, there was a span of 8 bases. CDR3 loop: CASSVSAGNTEAFF. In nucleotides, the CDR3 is TGTGCCAGCAGCGTATCAGCAGGGAACACTGAAGCTTTCTTT.

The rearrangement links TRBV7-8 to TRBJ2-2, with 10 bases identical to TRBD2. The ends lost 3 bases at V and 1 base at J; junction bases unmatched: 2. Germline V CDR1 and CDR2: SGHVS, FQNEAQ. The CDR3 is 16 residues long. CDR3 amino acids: CASSLGLARNTGELFF. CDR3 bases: TGTGCCAGCAGCTTGGGACTAGCGAGGAACACCGGGGAGCTGTTTTTT.

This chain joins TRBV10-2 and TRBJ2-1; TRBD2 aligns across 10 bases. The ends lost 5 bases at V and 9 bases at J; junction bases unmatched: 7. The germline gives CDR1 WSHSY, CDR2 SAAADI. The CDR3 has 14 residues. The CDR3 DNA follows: TGCGCCAGCAGTTTGCTAGCGGGAGCGTTTGAGCAGTTCTTC. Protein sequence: CASSLLAGAFEQFF.